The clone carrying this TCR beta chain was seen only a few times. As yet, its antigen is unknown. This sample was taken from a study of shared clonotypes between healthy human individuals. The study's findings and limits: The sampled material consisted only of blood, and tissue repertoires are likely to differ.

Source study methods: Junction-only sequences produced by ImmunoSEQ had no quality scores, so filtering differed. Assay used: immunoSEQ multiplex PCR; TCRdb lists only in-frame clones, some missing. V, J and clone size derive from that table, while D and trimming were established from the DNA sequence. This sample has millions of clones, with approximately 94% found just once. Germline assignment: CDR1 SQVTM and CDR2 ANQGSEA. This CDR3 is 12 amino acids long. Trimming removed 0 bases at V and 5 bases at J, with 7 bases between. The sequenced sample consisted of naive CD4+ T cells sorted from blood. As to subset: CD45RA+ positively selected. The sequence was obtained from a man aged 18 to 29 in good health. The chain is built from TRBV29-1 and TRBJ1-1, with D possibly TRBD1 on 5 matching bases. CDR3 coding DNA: TGCAGCGTTGAAGAAGGGACGACTGAAGCTTTCTTT. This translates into CSVEEGTTEAFF. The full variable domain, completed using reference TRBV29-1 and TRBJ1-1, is SAVISQKPSRDICQRGTSLTIQCQVDSQVTMMFWYRQQPGQSLTLIATANQGSEATYESGFVIDKFPISRPNLTFSTLTVSNMSPEDSSIYLCSVEEGTTEAFFGQGTRLTVV.